The present T cell receptor (beta chain) was sequenced within a study of shared clonotypes between healthy human individuals. Study-level information: Those who served as donors were a couple of women and three men between the ages of 18 and 49.

The CDR3 consists of 15 residues. With 2 bases removed from V and 0 bases from J, the gap between germline ends came to 7 bases. Germline CDR1 and CDR2: MNHNY and SVGAGI (reference sequence). Authors' data handling: As immunoSEQ supplied junction-only sequences (without quality scores), filtering differed. Clones were sequenced by immunoSEQ multiplex PCR, and TCRdb holds only the in-frame ones, with some missing. That table gives V, J and clone size, and the DNA gave D and trimming. This repertoire shows about 450,000 clones, 65% to 80% found once; its top ten account for about an eighth. The sequencing input was PBMCs. The receptor was isolated from a woman aged 40 to 50 in good health. Some clones in this sample may be carry-over from other donors' samples. The chain carries TRBV6-6 and TRBJ2-2; D possibly uses TRBD1 or TRBD2 (5 bases each). As DNA, the CDR3 is TGTGCCAGCAGTTACGTGGGGGCGAACACCGGGGAGCTGTTTTTT. Translating it yields CASSYVGANTGELFF.